This T cell receptor (beta chain) was sequenced during a study of regulatory T cells in long-lasting Graves disease. Time point here: newly diagnosed GD, antithyroid drugs for less than 3 months. PBMC RNA served as the TCR library source. The CDR3 totals 15 residues. Germline CDR1 DFQATT, CDR2 SNEGSKA (reference sequence). The V end lost 1 base, the J end lost 4 bases, and 13 bases lay between the germline ends. HTBI primers from iRepertoire and Arm-PCR of CDR3 regions yielded the TCR beta libraries. A single record per CDR3 protein comes from TCRdb applying MiXCR to the multiplex PCR reads. The table lists 520,000 or so distinct CDR3 sequences, around 11% of them singletons, with approximately 9.6% in the top ten. The sample holds many counts of this clonotype. The same specimen was also included in a second study, on T cells in Graves' hyperthyroidism and ophthalmopathy. That work adds: Diagnosis of hyperthyroidism was new in patients aged 18 to 65, and its duration was under 2 months. From stable hyperthyroidism, ophthalmopathy was separated by a 13 V-J model.

Sequenced here: peripheral blood mononuclear cells (PBMCs), sampled at new diagnosis, from a patient treated with antithyroid drugs. The TCR sequence derives from a woman between 25 and 40 years old with Graves disease. The genes are TRBV20-1 and TRBJ1-4, with D perhaps matching TRBD1 (5 bases). Here the CDR3 reads CSARVRGGGNEKLFF. CDR3 coding DNA: TGCAGTGCTAGAGTTCGGGGGGGTGGTAATGAAAAACTGTTTTTT.